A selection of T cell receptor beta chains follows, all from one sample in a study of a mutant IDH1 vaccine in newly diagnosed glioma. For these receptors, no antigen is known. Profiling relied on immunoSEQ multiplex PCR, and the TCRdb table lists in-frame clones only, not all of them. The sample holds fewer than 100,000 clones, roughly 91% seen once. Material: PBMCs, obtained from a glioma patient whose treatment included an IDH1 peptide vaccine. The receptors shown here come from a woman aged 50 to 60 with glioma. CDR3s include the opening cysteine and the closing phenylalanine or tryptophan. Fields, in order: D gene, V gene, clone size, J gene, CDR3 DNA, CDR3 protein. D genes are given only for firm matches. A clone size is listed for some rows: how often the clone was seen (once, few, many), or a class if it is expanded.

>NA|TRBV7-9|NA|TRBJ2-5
TGTGCCAGCAGCTTAACGTTCGGGACGGGTCGACTGGGGGAGACCCAGTACTTC
CASSLTFGTGRLGETQYF
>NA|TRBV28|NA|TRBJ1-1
TGTGCCAGCAGTCCACAGGGAACCTTCACTGAAGCTTTCTTT
CASSPQGTFTEAFF
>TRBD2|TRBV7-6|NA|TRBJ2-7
TGTGCCAGCAGCTTAGGCGGACTAGCGGGAGGACCTGTCGAGCAGTACTTC
CASSLGGLAGGPVEQYF
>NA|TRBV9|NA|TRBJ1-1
TGTGCCAGCAGCGTAGGGCAGGTTGGGGGAGCTTTCTTT
CASSVGQVGGAFF
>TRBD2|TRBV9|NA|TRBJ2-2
TGTGCCAGCAGCCGGGGGACTAGTCACACCGGGGAGCTGTTTTTT
CASSRGTSHTGELFF
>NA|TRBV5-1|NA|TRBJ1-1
TGCGCCAGCAGCTTTGGGGGGTCGGACACTGAAGCTTTCTTT
CASSFGGSDTEAFF
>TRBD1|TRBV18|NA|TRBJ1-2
TGTGCCAGCTCACCCGGGAGGGGGCAAGTCTATGGCTACACCTTC
CASSPGRGQVYGYTF
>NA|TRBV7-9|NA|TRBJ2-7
TGTGCCAGCAGCTTAGAGGTCACGGAGTTGAACGAGCAGTACTTC
CASSLEVTELNEQYF
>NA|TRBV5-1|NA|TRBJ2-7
TGCGCCAGCAGCGTGGACTCGGCCTACGAGCAGTACTTC
CASSVDSAYEQYF
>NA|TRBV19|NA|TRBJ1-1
TGTGCCAGTAGTAAGGACAGACCGAGTAGTGACACTGAAGCTTTCTTT
CASSKDRPSSDTEAFF
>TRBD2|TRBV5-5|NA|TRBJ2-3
TGTGCCAGCAGCATACTAGCGGACCCCACAGATACGCAGTATTTT
CASSILADPTDTQYF
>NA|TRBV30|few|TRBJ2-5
TGTGCCTGGAGTTCACACAGCCTGCCGGGGACCCAGTACTTC
CAWSSHSLPGTQYF
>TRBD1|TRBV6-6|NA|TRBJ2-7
TGTGCCAGCAGCAGTATCGACAGGGGCTTGTCCTACGAGCAGTACTTC
CASSSIDRGLSYEQYF
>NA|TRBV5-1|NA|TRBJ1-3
TGCGCCAGCAGCCCAGACCTCTCTGGAAACACCATATATTTT
CASSPDLSGNTIYF